One sample yielded the 27 T cell receptor beta chains listed below, sequenced in a study of T cells in Graves' hyperthyroidism and ophthalmopathy. Amplification yielded TCR beta CDR3 regions, with RNA transcripts as the source. The primer set for the first-round RT-PCR of the TCR CDR3 was HTBI. TCRdb used MiXCR to reprocess the multiplex PCR reads, holding one entry per CDR3 protein. The sample carries more than 600,000 distinct CDR3 sequences, 16% recorded once. The material sequenced was blood. The source of these receptors is a man aged 18 to 30 with Graves' hyperthyroidism.

The chain joins TRBV20-1 to TRBJ1-4, with a possible D match to TRBD1 (6 bases). The CDR3 consists of 16 residues. Germline CDR1 reads DFQATT; CDR2 reads SNEGSKA (reference sequence). V lost 5 bases and J 7 bases, leaving 23 bases between the germline ends. DNA of the CDR3: TGCAGTGCTGAGTGGGCCGTGCGGGGGGGCGGTGAAAAACTGTTTTTT. This gives the protein CSAEWAVRGGGEKLFF.

At least ten counts were recorded for this clonotype. The rearrangement links TRBV2 to TRBJ1-1, with a possible D match to TRBD1 (6 bases). The germline V gene has CDR1 SNHLY and CDR2 FYNNEI. Trimming removed 6 bases from V and 5 bases from J, with 16 bases in between. This CDR3 region has 14 residues. The CDR3 here is CASRTTGAPTEAFF. The CDR3, as DNA: TGTGCCAGCAGAACCACGGGGGCCCCGACTGAAGCTTTCTTT.

This clonotype was counted many times. V and J are TRBV6-2 or TRBV6-3 and TRBJ2-5; 12 positions match TRBD2. V trimming: 5 bases; J trimming: 5 bases; junction bases outside the gene matches: 6. This CDR3 is built from 15 residues. Per the germline V gene, CDR1 is MNHEY and CDR2 is SVGEGT. This chain's CDR3 is CASSPLAGGRETQYF. The CDR3 DNA is TGTGCCAGCAGTCCCCTAGCGGGAGGGCGGGAGACCCAGTACTTC.

For this clonotype: A much larger clone sits a single nucleotide away, making a read error possible. Here the CDR3 DNA reads TGTGCCTGGAGTGTAGCCCCCGGGGAGCTGTTTTTT. Residues: CAWSVAPGELFF. The rearrangement links TRBV30 to TRBJ2-2; D is unclear. The CDR3 runs 12 residues. Germline CDR1 GTSNPN, CDR2 SVGIG (reference sequence). Trimming took 0 bases from V and 6 from J, leaving 5 bases between them.

This clonotype has more than one count but fewer than ten. The chain carries TRBV6-1 and TRBJ2-6, with 8 bases lining up with TRBD1. The CDR3 has 16 amino acids. J was trimmed by 1 base and V by 8 bases; bases with no gene match: 7. CDR1 is MNHNS and CDR2 is SASEGT in the germline V gene. In DNA, the CDR3 is TGTGCCAGCGCAGCAGGGGGCTTTTCTGGGGCCAACGTCCTGACTTTC. Amino acids: CASAAGGFSGANVLTF.

In its sample, this clonotype was seen once. The J gene is TRBJ1-3, the V gene TRBV20-1; D unclear. V was shortened by 0 bases and J by 0 bases, with 9 bases between the two germline ends. CDR1 and CDR2 (germline): DFQATT, SNEGSKA (reference sequence). This CDR3 has 15 residues. The CDR3 DNA reads as TGCAGTGCTAGAGATAGGAGGAGCTCTGGAAACACCATATATTTT. Protein product: CSARDRRSSGNTIYF.

The CDR3 loop reads CASSAHEGAGGHEQFF. The CDR3 DNA reads as TGTGCCAGCAGTGCCCACGAGGGGGCTGGAGGGCATGAGCAGTTCTTC. This sequence joins TRBV27 and TRBJ2-1; TRBD1 might be the D (7 bases). Germline CDR1 reads MNHEY; CDR2 reads SMNVEV (reference sequence). This CDR3 comprises 16 residues. Trimming left V 5 bases short and J 8 bases short, with 22 bases between.

The chain combines TRBV10-3 with TRBJ2-3; D remains unclear. V was pared by 0 bases and J by 5 bases, with 6 bases between. CDR3 size: 13 residues. Germline CDR1 ENHRY, CDR2 SYGVKD. CDR3 region: CAISESTGDTQYF. DNA for the CDR3: TGTGCCATCAGTGAGTCGACGGGAGATACGCAGTATTTT.

This clonotype was detected many times. The CDR3 DNA reads TGTGCCAGCAGTACTCCAGGGGGCCTACCCCTGTACGAGCAGTACTTC. Translating it yields CASSTPGGLPLYEQYF. The chain is built from TRBV27 and TRBJ2-7; the match to TRBD1 covers 8 bases. The CDR3 contains 16 residues. Germline CDR1 MNHEY, CDR2 SMNVEV (reference sequence). J was trimmed by 4 bases and V by 5 bases; bases with no gene match: 13.

The chain recombines TRBV20-1 with TRBJ2-7; no firm D call. Per germline, CDR1 DFQATT and CDR2 SNEGSKA (reference sequence). This CDR3 comprises 13 residues. Trimming stripped 4 bases from V and 0 bases from J, with 10 bases between. CDR3 coding DNA: TGCAGTGCTAAAGTACAAGACTCCTACGAGCAGTACTTC. It translates to CSAKVQDSYEQYF.

The chain links TRBV20-1 to TRBJ2-1, with 7 bases aligning to TRBD2. V shed 6 bases, J shed 0 bases, and the junction held 14 bases outside the gene matches. Germline-derived CDR1 and CDR2 are DFQATT and SNEGSKA (reference sequence). CDR3 length: 17 amino acids. CDR3 in DNA: TGCAGTGCGCGCCGGGACTACCCAATCAGCTCCTACAATGAGCAGTTCTTC. This translates into CSARRDYPISSYNEQFF.

In its sample, this clonotype was seen many times. The chain links TRBV28 to TRBJ2-6; D gene ambiguous. This CDR3 is 15 amino acids long. The V gene's germline CDR1 is MDHEN and CDR2 SYDVKM. Deletions cut 3 bases from V and 2 bases from J, with 8 bases between. This CDR3 reads CASSLILAGANVLTF. DNA for the CDR3: TGTGCCAGCAGTTTGATACTGGCTGGGGCCAACGTCCTGACTTTC.

This chain uses TRBV10-2 with TRBJ2-2, with a possible D match to TRBD2 (6 bases). V was cut by 0 bases and J by 4 bases, with 12 bases left in between. The CDR3 loop spans 16 amino acids. The germline V gene encodes CDR1 WSHSY and CDR2 SAAADI. This CDR3 is CASSESSRGGTGELFF. The CDR3 region has the DNA TGCGCCAGCAGTGAGTCGAGTAGGGGAGGCACCGGGGAGCTGTTTTTT.

The table lists this clonotype with many counts. The rearrangement joins TRBV28 to TRBJ2-7; D remains ambiguous. The CDR3 extends over 14 amino acids. CDR1 and CDR2 (germline): MDHEN, SYDVKM. V lost 3 bases to trimming and J lost 3 bases, with 12 bases between them. The CDR3 nucleotides are TGTGCCAGCAGTTTCAGGCACCCTAGCTACGAGCAGTACTTC. It codes for CASSFRHPSYEQYF.

The genes are TRBV11-2 and TRBJ2-2; D is ambiguous. Germline V gene lookup returns CDR1 SGHAT and CDR2 FQNNGV. Trimming shortened V by 4 bases and J by 1 base, and 10 bases separated the two germline ends. This CDR3 region has 15 residues. The CDR3 region has the DNA TGTGCCAGCAGCTCTTTAGTTCGGAACACCGGGGAGCTGTTTTTT. Translating gives CASSSLVRNTGELFF.

The chain has TRBV9 and TRBJ2-1; 9 nucleotides agree with TRBD2. V gave up 0 bases and J gave up 8 bases; unmatched junction bases: 9. Per the germline V gene, CDR1 is SGDLS and CDR2 is YYNGEE. This CDR3 region has 16 residues. The CDR3 bases are TGTGCCAGCAGCGTAGAAGGCGGGAGGGCCTTCCATGAGCAGTTCTTC. Translated: CASSVEGGRAFHEQFF.

This clonotype was seen once. The chain joins TRBV4-1 to TRBJ1-2, with D tentatively TRBD1 (5 bases). V was cut by 0 bases and J by 0 bases, with 14 bases left in between. CDR1 MGHRA and CDR2 YSYEKL come from the germline V gene. This CDR3 contains 17 residues. The CDR3 bases are TGCGCCAGCAGCCAAGAACCCGGGACGCGGGCTAACTATGGCTACACCTTC. This translates into CASSQEPGTRANYGYTF.

The DNA for the CDR3 is TGCGCCAGCAGCTTCAGACAGGGTGCTGGCTACACCTTC. It specifies CASSFRQGAGYTF. J is TRBJ1-2 and V is TRBV5-1; 7 bases are a match to TRBD1. The germline V gene encodes CDR1 SGHRS and CDR2 YFSETQ. V lost 2 bases to trimming and J lost 7 bases; unmatched junction nucleotides: 5. This CDR3 spans 13 amino acids.

This clonotype has just a few counts. The chain is built from TRBV28 and TRBJ2-1, with a possible D match to TRBD2 (6 bases). The germline V gene has CDR1 MDHEN and CDR2 SYDVKM. The ends were cut back, 3 bases at V and 4 bases at J, with 10 bases in the middle. CDR3 length: 14 amino acids. CDR3: CASSFGSRYNEQFF. Written as DNA, the CDR3 is TGTGCCAGCAGTTTCGGGAGCAGGTACAATGAGCAGTTCTTC. Full variable domain (rest looked up from reference TRBV28 and TRBJ2-1): DVKVTQSSRYLVKRTGEKVFLECVQDMDHENMFWYRQDPGLGLRLIYFSYDVKMKEKGDIPEGYSVSREKKERFSLILESASTNQTSMYLCASSFGSRYNEQFFGPGTRLTVL.

The chain combines TRBV13 with TRBJ2-7; D possibly corresponds to TRBD2 (5 bases). Trimming removed 5 bases at V and 2 bases at J, with 16 bases between. This CDR3 is built from 15 residues. Germline CDR1 reads PRHDT; CDR2 reads FYEKMQ (reference sequence). Written as DNA, the CDR3 is TGTGCCAGCAGCCTCGGCATCGAGGGAACCTACGAGCAGTACTTC. Translating gives CASSLGIEGTYEQYF.

This clonotype was found many times. The chain has TRBV7-2 and TRBJ2-4; no firm D call. Germline lookup yields CDR1 SGHTA and CDR2 FQGNSA. This CDR3 is 17 amino acids long. V lost 1 base, J lost 1 base, and 14 bases lay in between. The CDR3 reads CASSLVPVHSAKNIQYF. The CDR3 DNA is TGTGCCAGCAGCTTAGTTCCCGTCCATTCTGCCAAAAACATTCAGTACTTC.

CDR3 in DNA: TGTGCCAGCAGCGTTTCAGCACAGGGCAACGAGCAGTACTTC. Its translation is CASSVSAQGNEQYF. V usage is TRBV9 and J usage is TRBJ2-7; TRBD1 is a possible D gene (6 bases). This CDR3 contains 14 residues. V dropped 2 bases and J dropped 5 bases, with 14 bases sitting between them. Germline V gene lookup returns CDR1 SGDLS and CDR2 YYNGEE.

This clonotype was seen repeatedly, ten times or more. The rearrangement uses TRBV20-1 and TRBJ2-7, with TRBD2 identical over 7 bases. CDR3 length: 16 residues. The V gene's germline CDR1 is DFQATT and CDR2 SNEGSKA (reference sequence). V lost 0 bases, J lost 3 bases, and 11 bases stayed unmatched. The CDR3 DNA reads as TGCAGTGCTAGAGATCATAAGCGGGGAGCTCACTACGAGCAGTACTTC. Its translation is CSARDHKRGAHYEQYF.

The chain joins TRBV20-1 to TRBJ2-5, with D tentatively TRBD1 or TRBD2 (5 bases each). The germline V and J ends were trimmed by 1 base and 3 bases, with 12 bases remaining between them. Germline V lookup: CDR1 DFQATT, CDR2 SNEGSKA (reference sequence). This CDR3 is built from 14 residues. The CDR3 sequence: CSARGGMGEETQYF. In DNA form, the CDR3 reads TGCAGTGCTAGAGGGGGGATGGGGGAAGAGACCCAGTACTTC.

This clonotype was detected only a few times. The gene calls are TRBV12-3 or TRBV12-4 and TRBJ2-5; possibly TRBD1 for D (6 bases). The CDR3 totals 16 residues. Trimming pared 1 base from V and 10 bases from J, leaving 22 bases between. DNA of the CDR3: TGTGCCAGCAGTTTAGGTCTTCTGGGGGCTACTTCTTTCCAGTACTTC. This codes for CASSLGLLGATSFQYF.

V usage is TRBV5-4 and J usage is TRBJ2-5; D possibly corresponds to TRBD2 (7 bases). V was shortened by 3 bases and J by 4 bases, with 22 bases between the two germline ends. Germline CDR1 and CDR2: SGHNT and YYREEE (reference sequence). The CDR3 contains 17 residues. The CDR3 DNA reads TGTGCCAGCAGCTGGGGGGGGGGGGGCCACAGTGGAGAGACCCAGTACTTC. It yields the protein CASSWGGGGHSGETQYF.

This chain connects TRBV5-5 to TRBJ2-7; weak D call: TRBD1 (5 bases). The length of the CDR3 is 12 residues. Germline CDR1 is SGHKS and CDR2 is YYEKEE (reference sequence). V was trimmed by 1 base and J by 6 bases, leaving 8 bases between them. In DNA, the CDR3 is TGTGCCAGCAGCTTGTTCAGGGCCGAGCAGTACTTC. It encodes CASSLFRAEQYF.